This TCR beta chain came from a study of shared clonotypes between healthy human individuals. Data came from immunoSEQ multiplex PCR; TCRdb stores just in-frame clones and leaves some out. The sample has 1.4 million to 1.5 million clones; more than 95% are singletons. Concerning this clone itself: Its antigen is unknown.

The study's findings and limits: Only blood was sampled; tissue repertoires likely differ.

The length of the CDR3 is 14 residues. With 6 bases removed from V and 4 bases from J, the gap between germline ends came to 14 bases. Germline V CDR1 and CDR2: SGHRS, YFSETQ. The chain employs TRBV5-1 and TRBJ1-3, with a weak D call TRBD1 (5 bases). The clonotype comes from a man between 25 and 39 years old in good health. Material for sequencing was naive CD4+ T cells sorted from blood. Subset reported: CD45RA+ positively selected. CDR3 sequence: CASNQGTGGNTIYF. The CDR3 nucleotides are TGCGCCAGCAACCAGGGAACAGGAGGAAACACCATATATTTT.